These 4 T cell receptor beta chains share one sample of origin, sequenced in a study of blood T cell dynamics during melanoma immunotherapy. Described time point: week 3, after first cycle of checkpoint inhibitor. The table came from immunoSEQ multiplex PCR; TCRdb's copy has only in-frame clones and leaves some out. Of thousands of clones listed, 85% are singletons. The material was blood, obtained from a patient treated with checkpoint blockade. The receptors derive from a human donor with melanoma.

This clone was seen a handful of times. The rearrangement uses TRBV7-2 and TRBJ1-1; no reliable D call. This CDR3 region has 14 residues. V lost 4 bases and J lost 0, with 9 bases in between. Germline CDR1 reads SGHTA; CDR2 reads FQGNSA. CDR3 coding DNA: TGTGCCAGCAGCTCCCAATTATTGAACACTGAAGCTTTCTTT. It is translated as CASSSQLLNTEAFF. Based on the CDR3 plus reference TRBV7-2 and TRBJ1-1, the full variable domain is GAGVSQSPSNKVTEKGKDVELRCDPISGHTALYWYRQSLGQGLEFLIYFQGNSAPDKSGLPSDRFSAERTGGSVSTLTIQRTQQEDSAVYLCASSSQLLNTEAFFGQGTRLTVV.

The chain uses TRBV19 and TRBJ2-5, with D perhaps being TRBD1 or TRBD2 (5 bases each). CDR3 length: 14 amino acids. Germline assignment: CDR1 LNHDA and CDR2 SQIVND (reference sequence). Trimming pared 3 bases from V and 0 bases from J, leaving 8 bases between. The chain's CDR3 is CASSIWGNQETQYF. The CDR3 coding sequence is TGTGCCAGTAGTATCTGGGGGAACCAAGAGACCCAGTACTTC.

V usage is TRBV7-9 and J usage is TRBJ2-7; maybe TRBD2 (6 bases). CDR1 and CDR2 from the germline V gene are SEHNR and FQNEAQ (reference sequence). The CDR3 runs 15 residues. Trimming stripped 5 bases from V and 0 bases from J, with 14 bases between. CDR3: CASSRLGDRSYEQYF. As DNA, the CDR3 is TGTGCCAGCAGCAGACTAGGGGATCGCTCCTACGAGCAGTACTTC.

The V call is TRBV7-2, the J call TRBJ2-5, with D hard to call. Germline CDR1 SGHTA, CDR2 FQGNSA. The CDR3 contains 15 residues. Trimming removed 5 bases at V and 3 bases at J, with 16 bases between. DNA of the CDR3: TGTGCCAGCAGCGACCGCACCCCAAGAGAAGAGACCCAGTACTTC. This encodes CASSDRTPREETQYF.